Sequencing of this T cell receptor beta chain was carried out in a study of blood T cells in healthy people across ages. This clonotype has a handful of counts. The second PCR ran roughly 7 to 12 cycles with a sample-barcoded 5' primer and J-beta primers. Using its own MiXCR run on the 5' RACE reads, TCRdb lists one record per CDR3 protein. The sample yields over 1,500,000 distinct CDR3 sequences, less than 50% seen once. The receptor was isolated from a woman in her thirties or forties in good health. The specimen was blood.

DNA for the CDR3: TGTGCCAGCACCCGGACAGGGGGAACTTACGAGCAGTACTTC. It codes for CASTRTGGTYEQYF. The rearrangement links TRBV6-5 to TRBJ2-7; 10 bases line up with TRBD1. The CDR3 has 14 amino acids. After removal of 7 bases from V and 4 bases from J, the junction contained 7 bases not matched to a gene. CDR1 and CDR2 (germline): MNHEY, SVGAGI.